These 18 T cell receptor beta chains came from one sample sequenced in a study of blood T cell repertoires in COVID-19. Produced via immunoSEQ multiplex PCR; TCRdb's table is partial and in-frame only. Found here are approximately 290,000 clones, around 90% of them singletons; the top ten hold around 1.1%. The specimen sequenced was PBMCs or T cells enriched from blood (not recorded which). The receptors derive from a woman in her twenties or thirties who had recovered from COVID-19.

J is TRBJ1-5 and V is TRBV3-1 (or the pseudogene TRBV3-2); possibly TRBD1 for D (5 bases). The V end lost 3 bases, the J end lost 5 bases, and 17 bases lay between the germline ends. The CDR3 has 16 amino acids. From germline, CDR1 is LGHDT and CDR2 YNNKEL (reference sequence). The CDR3 here is CASSQGPAETYQPQHF. The DNA of the CDR3 is TGTGCCAGCAGCCAGGGGCCCGCCGAAACCTATCAGCCCCAGCATTTT.

The chain uses TRBV28 and TRBJ2-7; perhaps TRBD1 as D (6 bases). CDR1 MDHEN and CDR2 SYDVKM come from the germline V gene. V lost 5 bases to trimming and J lost 6 bases, with 20 bases between them. There are 15 residues in the CDR3. CDR3 coding DNA: TGTGCCAGCAGTGCCTTACAGGGCCTTAGGGTCGAGCAGTACTTC. It yields the protein CASSALQGLRVEQYF.

V and J are TRBV18 and TRBJ2-7, with D possibly being TRBD2 (6 bases). Germline loops: CDR1 KGHSH, CDR2 LQKENI. V gave up 6 bases and J gave up 7 bases, with 19 bases separating them. The CDR3 length is 14 residues. In DNA, the CDR3 is TGTGCCAGCTCCCGACTTAGCGGTCCTGGGGAGCAGTACTTC. This sequence encodes CASSRLSGPGEQYF. Supplemented by reference TRBV18 and TRBJ2-7, the full variable domain reads NAGVMQNPRHLVRRRGQEARLRCSPMKGHSHVYWYRQLPEEGLKFMVYLQKENIIDESGMPKERFSAEFPKEGPSILRIQQVVRGDSAAYFCASSRLSGPGEQYFGPGTRLTVT.

This chain uses TRBV7-9 with TRBJ1-2; 12 nucleotides line up with TRBD1. The CDR3 covers 14 residues. The V and J ends lost 4 bases and 4 bases, in that order; junction bases with no gene match: 1. Germline-derived CDR1 and CDR2 are SEHNR and FQNEAQ (reference sequence). CDR3 region: CASSSGQGAYGYTF. CDR3 nucleotides: TGTGCCAGCAGCTCGGGACAGGGGGCCTATGGCTACACCTTC.

The genes are TRBV30 and TRBJ2-1; D perhaps matches TRBD2 (5 bases). Trimming left V 6 bases short and J 6 bases short, with 15 bases between. From germline, CDR1 is GTSNPN and CDR2 SVGIG (reference sequence). The CDR3 sequence is 13 residues long. CDR3 sequence: CACRKIGVNEQFF. In nucleotides, the CDR3 is TGTGCCTGCAGAAAGATCGGGGTCAATGAGCAGTTCTTC.

The chain is built from TRBV24-1 and TRBJ2-3; 8 positions agree with TRBD2. V dropped 8 bases and J dropped 4; count of bases not matched to a gene: 10. Germline V CDR1 and CDR2: KGHDR, SFDVKD. The CDR3 spans 15 residues. CDR3 in DNA: TGTGCCACCATTCTGGCGCGGGAGGTTCCAGATACGCAGTATTTT. As protein: CATILAREVPDTQYF.

This chain joins TRBV7-9 and TRBJ1-5; 7 bases map to TRBD1. This CDR3 is 13 amino acids long. Germline CDR1 SEHNR, CDR2 FQNEAQ (reference sequence). J was trimmed by 6 bases and V by 5 bases; bases with no gene match: 4. The CDR3 spells CASSVDRVQPQHF. Written as DNA, the CDR3 is TGTGCCAGCAGCGTTGACAGGGTTCAGCCCCAGCATTTT.

V usage is TRBV28 and J usage is TRBJ1-5; 8 bases line up with TRBD1. The CDR3 totals 16 residues. V dropped 5 bases and J dropped 7; count of bases not matched to a gene: 13. Germline assignment: CDR1 MDHEN and CDR2 SYDVKM. In DNA, the CDR3 is TGTGCCAGCAGTACCCTCGGACAGGGCTACTGGCAGCCCCAGCATTTT. Encoded protein: CASSTLGQGYWQPQHF.

CDR3 bases: TGTGCCAGCTCATCTCCGGGACTAGGCACAGATACGCAGTATTTT. Translating gives CASSSPGLGTDTQYF. The V and J genes are TRBV18 and TRBJ2-3, with 8 positions matching TRBD2. CDR3 length equals 15 residues. Trimming took 5 bases from V and 1 from J; bases not matched to a gene: 5. Looked up from germline, CDR1 is KGHSH and CDR2 is LQKENI.

The CDR3 region is CASSLIGQGILYF. The CDR3 nucleotides read TGTGCCAGCAGCCTAATCGGACAGGGAATATTATATTTT. V gene TRBV11-2 combines with J gene TRBJ1-3, with TRBD1 matching over 8 bases. The germline V gene encodes CDR1 SGHAT and CDR2 FQNNGV. Germline trimming cut 5 bases from V and 14 bases from J; bases unmatched to any gene: 11. The CDR3 loop spans 13 amino acids.

The CDR3 loop reads CASSLDLRLVQETQYF. Here the CDR3 DNA reads TGTGCCAGCAGCTTAGATTTACGTCTAGTCCAAGAGACCCAGTACTTC. The chain recombines TRBV7-9 with TRBJ2-5; D not certain. The CDR3 contains 16 residues. CDR1 SEHNR and CDR2 FQNEAQ come from the germline V gene (reference sequence). V was trimmed by 1 base and J by 1 base, leaving 13 bases between them.

V gene TRBV5-6 combines with J gene TRBJ1-6; no clear D gene. The CDR3 contains 14 residues. V dropped 2 bases and J dropped 8 bases, with 11 bases sitting between them. The germline CDR1 and CDR2 sequences are SGHDT and YYEEEE. CDR3 residues: CASSLAGTDSPLHF. The CDR3 bases are TGTGCCAGCAGCTTAGCTGGTACTGATTCACCCCTCCACTTT.

The gene calls are TRBV5-1 and TRBJ1-2; 8 positions match TRBD1. The CDR3 totals 18 residues. V lost 3 bases and J lost 0; bases outside the gene matches: 13. From germline, CDR1 is SGHRS and CDR2 YFSETQ. The DNA for the CDR3 is TGCGCCAGCAGCTCCCGGGGCCAGGGGGCTAAAACTAACTATGGCTACACCTTC. Translated: CASSSRGQGAKTNYGYTF. The variable domain in full, completed from reference TRBV5-1 and TRBJ1-2, reads KAGVTQTPRYLIKTRGQQVTLSCSPISGHRSVSWYQQTPGQGLQFLFEYFSETQRNKGNFPGRFSGRQFSNSRSEMNVSTLELGDSALYLCASSSRGQGAKTNYGYTFGSGTRLTVV.

The J gene is TRBJ2-5, the V gene TRBV7-2, with a tentative D call TRBD2 (5 bases). This CDR3 region has 13 residues. Trimming shortened V by 4 bases and J by 7 bases, and 13 bases separated the two germline ends. CDR1 and CDR2 from the germline V gene are SGHTA and FQGNSA. The CDR3 region has the DNA TGTGCCAGCAGCTACCTCCCTGAGGGGACCCAGTACTTC. It specifies CASSYLPEGTQYF.

The genes are TRBV6-5 and TRBJ2-7; TRBD1 might be the D (5 bases). Trimming removed 8 bases at V and 5 bases at J, with 16 bases between. Looked up from germline, CDR1 is MNHEY and CDR2 is SVGAGI. CDR3 length equals 13 residues. The CDR3 nucleotides read TGTGCCAGCGGATACCAGGGCTTCGACGAGCAGTACTTC. It is translated as CASGYQGFDEQYF.

The chain joins TRBV9 to TRBJ2-1, with TRBD2 identical over 8 bases. The germline gives CDR1 SGDLS, CDR2 YYNGEE. V shed 4 bases, J shed 6 bases, and the junction held 3 bases outside the gene matches. The CDR3 loop spans 13 amino acids. CDR3 loop: CASSPSGSNEQFF. The CDR3 DNA sequence: TGTGCCAGCAGCCCCAGCGGGAGCAATGAGCAGTTCTTC.

V and J are TRBV4-2 and TRBJ1-5; 11 bases match TRBD1. CDR1 is LGHNA and CDR2 is YNFKEQ in the germline V gene. V gave up 1 base and J gave up 6 bases; unmatched junction bases: 8. CDR3 length: 17 amino acids. The CDR3 bases are TGTGCCAGCAGCCAAGGCACGGACAGGGGGCGCGGTCAGCCCCAGCATTTT. The encoded protein is CASSQGTDRGRGQPQHF.

The V call is TRBV30, the J call TRBJ2-7; 9 bases match TRBD1. The trim removed 5 bases at V and 6 bases at J, leaving 8 bases unmatched. The length of the CDR3 is 13 residues. Germline V lookup: CDR1 GTSNPN, CDR2 SVGIG (reference sequence). Here the CDR3 reads CAWEGDRVGEQYF. In DNA, the CDR3 is TGTGCCTGGGAGGGGGACAGGGTGGGCGAGCAGTACTTC.